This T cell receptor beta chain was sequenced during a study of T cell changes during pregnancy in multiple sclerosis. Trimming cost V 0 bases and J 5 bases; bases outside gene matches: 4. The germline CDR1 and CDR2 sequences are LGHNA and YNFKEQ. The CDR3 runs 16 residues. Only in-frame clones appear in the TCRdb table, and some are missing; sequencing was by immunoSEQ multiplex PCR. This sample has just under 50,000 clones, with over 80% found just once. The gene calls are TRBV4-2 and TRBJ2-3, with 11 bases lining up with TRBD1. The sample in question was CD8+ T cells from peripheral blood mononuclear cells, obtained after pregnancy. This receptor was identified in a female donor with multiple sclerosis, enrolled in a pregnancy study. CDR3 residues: CASSQEGQGEVDTQYF. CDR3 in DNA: TGTGCCAGCAGCCAAGAGGGACAGGGGGAGGTAGATACGCAGTATTTT.